This TCR beta chain was found in a study of T cells in tuberculosis. Profiling relied on immunoSEQ multiplex PCR, and the TCRdb table lists in-frame clones only, not all of them. Here the sample spans over 25,000 clones, around 90% being singletons. As for time point: new active TB diagnosis, blood taken before or within 7 days of starting treatment. The CDR3 length is 14 residues. V lost 2 bases, J lost 9 bases, and 9 bases stayed unmatched. Germline CDR1 reads SGDLS; CDR2 reads YYNGEE. The source material was PBMCs, sampled at tuberculosis diagnosis. This receptor was identified in an adult with tuberculosis. Some clones in this sample may be carry-over from other donors' samples. The chain has TRBV9 and TRBJ1-2, with 8 bases matching TRBD1. CDR3 in amino acids: CASSVGQGVESYTF. CDR3 coding DNA: TGTGCCAGCAGCGTTGGACAGGGAGTGGAGAGCTACACCTTC.